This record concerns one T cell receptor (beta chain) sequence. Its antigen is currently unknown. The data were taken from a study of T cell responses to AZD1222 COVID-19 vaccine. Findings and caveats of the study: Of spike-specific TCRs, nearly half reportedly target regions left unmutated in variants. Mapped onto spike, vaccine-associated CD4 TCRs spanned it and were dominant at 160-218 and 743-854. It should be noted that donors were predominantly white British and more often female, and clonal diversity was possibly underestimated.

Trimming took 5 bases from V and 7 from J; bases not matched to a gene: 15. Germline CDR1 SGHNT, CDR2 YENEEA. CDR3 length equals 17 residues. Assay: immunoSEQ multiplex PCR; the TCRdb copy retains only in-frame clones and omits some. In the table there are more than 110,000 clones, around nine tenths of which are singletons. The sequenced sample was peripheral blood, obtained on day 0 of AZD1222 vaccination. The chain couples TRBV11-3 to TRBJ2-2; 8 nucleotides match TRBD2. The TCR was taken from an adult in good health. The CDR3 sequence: CASSPDPGGARGGELFF. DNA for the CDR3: TGTGCCAGCAGCCCGGACCCGGGGGGGGCGCGGGGCGGGGAGCTGTTTTTT.